The 26 T cell receptor beta chains reported below all come from one sample, sequenced in a study of blood T cell repertoires in COVID-19. Assay used: immunoSEQ multiplex PCR; TCRdb lists only in-frame clones, some missing. The data hold roughly 250,000 clones, with about nine tenths observed a single time. Sample: PBMCs or T cells enriched from blood (not recorded which). All receptors derive from a woman between 18 and 29 years old who had recovered from COVID-19.

CDR3 DNA sequence: TGTGCCAGCAGCTCCACTAGCGGGAGCCCCCGAAGCTCCTACAATGAGCAGTTCTTC. Its protein product is CASSSTSGSPRSSYNEQFF. The genes are TRBV7-9 and TRBJ2-1; 11 nucleotides match TRBD2. V lost 4 bases and J lost 0; bases outside the gene matches: 11. The CDR3 totals 19 residues. Germline lookup yields CDR1 SEHNR and CDR2 FQNEAQ (reference sequence).

J is TRBJ2-1 and V is TRBV24-1; a possible D gene is TRBD2 (6 bases). Germline V gene sequence: CDR1 KGHDR, CDR2 SFDVKD. V was trimmed by 2 bases and J by 8 bases, leaving 9 bases between them. This CDR3 region has 13 residues. CDR3 residues: CATSDWGLDEQFF. CDR3 coding DNA: TGTGCCACCAGTGATTGGGGACTGGATGAGCAGTTCTTC.

The chain is built from TRBV10-3 and TRBJ1-6; D remains ambiguous. This CDR3 region has 16 residues. Germline CDR1 reads ENHRY; CDR2 reads SYGVKD. Trimming pared 2 bases from V and 7 bases from J, leaving 15 bases between. The CDR3 region is CAISERSSLTNSPLHF. The CDR3 DNA reads as TGTGCCATCAGTGAGAGATCTTCGCTCACAAATTCACCCCTCCACTTT.

The chain uses TRBV27 and TRBJ1-1; D not resolved. The CDR3 sequence is 16 residues long. Germline V gene sequence: CDR1 MNHEY, CDR2 SMNVEV (reference sequence). V was clipped by 6 bases and J by 1 base, with 18 bases between them. The CDR3 nucleotides are TGTGCCAGCAGCCGACCACCTGTGACGGGGAACACTGAAGCTTTCTTT. This codes for CASSRPPVTGNTEAFF.

This clone was seen a handful of times. The sample contains more than one DNA sequence encoding this CDR3. The chain employs TRBV12-3 or TRBV12-4 and TRBJ2-2, with unresolved D. The length of the CDR3 is 12 residues. The V end lost 4 bases, the J end lost 3 bases, and 3 bases lay between the germline ends. DNA for the CDR3: TGTGCCAGCAGTTCAGACACCGGGGAGCTGTTTTTT. As protein: CASSSDTGELFF.

About this clone: The identical CDR3 is also encoded by other nucleotide sequences in the sample. CDR3 residues: CASSRTGDYGYTF. The CDR3 nucleotides are TGTGCCAGCAGCCGGACAGGGGATTATGGCTACACCTTC. The V gene is TRBV6-5, the J gene TRBJ1-2; 9 bases align to TRBD1. Per the germline V gene, CDR1 is MNHEY and CDR2 is SVGAGI. This CDR3 region has 13 residues. The ends lost 6 bases at V and 5 bases at J; junction bases unmatched: 4.

The rearrangement uses TRBV13 and TRBJ2-3; 9 bases match TRBD2. V shed 5 bases, J shed 4 bases, and the junction held 13 bases outside the gene matches. CDR1 is PRHDT and CDR2 is FYEKMQ in the germline V gene (reference sequence). The CDR3 length is 17 residues. CDR3 region: CASSPSRLAVSADTQYF. The CDR3 DNA sequence: TGTGCCAGCAGCCCCAGTCGACTAGCGGTTTCCGCAGATACGCAGTATTTT.

The chain is built from TRBV5-6 and TRBJ2-7, with 8 bases lining up with TRBD2. The V gene's germline CDR1 is SGHDT and CDR2 YYEEEE. Trimming removed 3 bases from V and 4 bases from J; junction bases left unmatched: 9. The length of the CDR3 is 15 residues. This CDR3 is CASSYGAGGRYEQYF. The CDR3, as DNA: TGTGCCAGCAGCTATGGGGCGGGGGGTCGGTACGAGCAGTACTTC.

The CDR3 sequence: CASSHLLARIAGGYNEQFF. The CDR3 nucleotides read TGCGCCAGCAGCCACCTCTTGGCACGGATAGCGGGGGGATACAATGAGCAGTTCTTC. The V gene is TRBV4-1, the J gene TRBJ2-1; TRBD2 matches at 10 bases. The CDR3 length is 19 residues. The V gene's germline CDR1 is MGHRA and CDR2 YSYEKL. With V trimmed by 3 bases and J by 4 bases, 15 bases remained unmatched.

The chain recombines TRBV5-4 with TRBJ2-7, with 9 bases matching TRBD2. This CDR3 is built from 16 residues. V lost 6 bases to trimming and J lost 4 bases; unmatched junction nucleotides: 14. Germline lookup yields CDR1 SGHNT and CDR2 YYREEE (reference sequence). CDR3 DNA sequence: TGTGCCAGCACCACTTTGGGCGCGGGAGGGCCTTACGAGCAGTACTTC. Translating it yields CASTTLGAGGPYEQYF.

The chain recombines TRBV4-3 with TRBJ1-5; D unclear. V lost 0 bases and J lost 11, with 11 bases in between. Germline CDR1 LGHNA, CDR2 YSLEER. The CDR3 contains 13 residues. In DNA form, the CDR3 reads TGCGCCAGCAGCCAAGATCTTGGAGATTCCCAGCATTTT. It yields the protein CASSQDLGDSQHF.

The chain is built from TRBV28 and TRBJ2-7, with D hard to call. Trimming stripped 5 bases from V and 5 bases from J, with 10 bases between. CDR3 length: 12 residues. Germline V gene lookup returns CDR1 MDHEN and CDR2 SYDVKM. CDR3 sequence (DNA): TGTGCCAGCAGTCTAGAAATCCACGAGCAGTACTTC. Amino acid sequence: CASSLEIHEQYF. The entire variable domain, with the rest obtained from reference TRBV28 and TRBJ2-7, is as follows: DVKVTQSSRYLVKRTGEKVFLECVQDMDHENMFWYRQDPGLGLRLIYFSYDVKMKEKGDIPEGYSVSREKKERFSLILESASTNQTSMYLCASSLEIHEQYFGPGTRLTVT.

The chain employs TRBV7-3 and TRBJ2-1; TRBD2 aligns across 8 bases. V shed 3 bases and J 9 bases; nucleotides not matched to a gene: 10. Germline loops: CDR1 SGHTA, CDR2 FQGTGA. The CDR3 length is 15 residues. The CDR3 is CASSFRVAGLGEQFF. DNA of the CDR3: TGTGCCAGCAGCTTCAGGGTAGCGGGGCTGGGTGAGCAGTTCTTC.

This sequence joins TRBV11-3 and TRBJ1-2, with D hard to call. The V gene's germline CDR1 is SGHNT and CDR2 YENEEA. V was shortened by 5 bases and J by 1 base, with 5 bases between the two germline ends. The CDR3 loop spans 12 amino acids. CDR3 protein: CASSTVNYGYTF. DNA of the CDR3: TGTGCCAGCAGCACGGTTAACTATGGCTACACCTTC.

V usage is TRBV6-1 and J usage is TRBJ1-2; 12 bases are a match to TRBD1. This CDR3 is 16 amino acids long. The germline V gene has CDR1 MNHNS and CDR2 SASEGT. J lost 7 bases, V lost 6 bases, and 12 bases had no gene match. CDR3 amino acids: CASSEPSGQGASGYTF. CDR3 DNA sequence: TGTGCCAGCAGCGAACCGTCGGGACAGGGGGCTTCTGGCTACACCTTC.

This chain joins TRBV19 and TRBJ1-2; no reliable D call. CDR3 length equals 11 residues. V was pared by 8 bases and J by 2 bases, with 6 bases between. CDR1 is LNHDA and CDR2 is SQIVND in the germline V gene (reference sequence). The CDR3 spells CASSRNYGYTF. Here the CDR3 DNA reads TGTGCCAGTTCCAGGAACTATGGCTACACCTTC. The whole variable domain, filled in from reference TRBV19 and TRBJ1-2, reads DGGITQSPKYLFRKEGQNVTLSCEQNLNHDAMYWYRQDPGQGLRLIYYSQIVNDFQKGDIAEGYSVSREKKESFPLTVTSAQKNPTAFYLCASSRNYGYTFGSGTRLTVV.

V gene TRBV3-1 (or the pseudogene TRBV3-2) combines with J gene TRBJ2-7; no firm D call. Germline V gives CDR1 LGHDT, CDR2 YNNKEL (reference sequence). The CDR3 consists of 17 residues. The V gene lost 2 bases and the J gene lost 2 bases, with 19 bases spanning the gap. The CDR3 DNA sequence: TGTGCCAGCAGCCAAATTTGGTCGGGTCCCATCCCCTACGAGCAGTACTTC. Amino acids: CASSQIWSGPIPYEQYF.

The J gene is TRBJ1-1, the V gene TRBV18, with 9 nucleotides matching TRBD1. In germline, CDR1 is KGHSH, CDR2 LQKENI. The CDR3 loop spans 20 amino acids. V was pared by 3 bases and J by 7 bases, with 24 bases of the junction left unmatched. CDR3 coding DNA: TGTGCCAGCTCACCCCAAAGACGGACAGGGGCCACCTTGGAGCGGGATGAAGCTTTCTTT. Protein product: CASSPQRRTGATLERDEAFF.

The rearrangement uses TRBV28 and TRBJ2-1; perhaps TRBD1 as D (5 bases). CDR1 is MDHEN, CDR2 SYDVKM, per germline. The CDR3 is made up of 16 amino acids. V shed 3 bases and J shed 4 bases, with 16 bases lying between them. The CDR3 coding sequence is TGTGCCAGCAGTTTGCAGGGCTCTCGTCCATACAATGAGCAGTTCTTC. Protein sequence: CASSLQGSRPYNEQFF.

The chain is built from TRBV4-2 and TRBJ2-7; possible D gene TRBD2, 6 bases. CDR1 and CDR2 from the germline V gene are LGHNA and YNFKEQ. The CDR3 consists of 15 residues. Trimming stripped 0 bases from V and 1 base from J, with 10 bases between. The CDR3 region has the DNA TGTGCCAGCAGCCAAGAAAGCGGGCCATCCTACGAGCAGTACTTC. Its translation: CASSQESGPSYEQYF.

This chain joins TRBV11-2 and TRBJ1-4; D perhaps matches TRBD1 (5 bases). Germline V gene sequence: CDR1 SGHAT, CDR2 FQNNGV. The CDR3 is 17 amino acids. The V end lost 1 base, the J end lost 0 bases, and 12 bases lay between the germline ends. The CDR3 DNA reads as TGTGCCAGCAGCTTAGGGACATCTCCTGCAACTAATGAAAAACTGTTTTTT. Its translation: CASSLGTSPATNEKLFF.

V gene TRBV9 combines with J gene TRBJ1-1; D possibly corresponds to TRBD1 (5 bases). CDR3 length: 19 amino acids. Trimming took 3 bases from V and 6 from J, leaving 30 bases between them. Germline V gene lookup returns CDR1 SGDLS and CDR2 YYNGEE. The CDR3 region has the DNA TGTGCCAGCAGCGCCCCTACCGGGTCCATCCCTTGGGGCCGCGCTGAAGCTTTCTTT. Residues: CASSAPTGSIPWGRAEAFF. Variable domain in full (rest from reference TRBV9 and TRBJ1-1): DSGVTQTPKHLITATGQRVTLRCSPRSGDLSVYWYQQSLDQGLQFLIQYYNGEERAKGNILERFSAQQFPDLHSELNLSSLELGDSALYFCASSAPTGSIPWGRAEAFFGQGTRLTVV.

The chain carries TRBV28 and TRBJ1-2; D perhaps matches TRBD1 (5 bases). Germline V lookup: CDR1 MDHEN, CDR2 SYDVKM. V gave up 5 bases and J gave up 8 bases, with 12 bases separating them. This CDR3 has 12 amino acids. The CDR3 sequence: CASSLGGGGYTF. CDR3 nucleotide sequence: TGTGCCAGCAGTCTAGGCGGGGGAGGCTACACCTTC.

With regard to this clone: This sample includes further DNA sequences coding for the same CDR3. The chain combines TRBV18 with TRBJ2-1; D gene ambiguous. CDR3 size: 13 residues. From germline, CDR1 is KGHSH and CDR2 LQKENI. V lost 6 bases and J 1 base, leaving 7 bases between the germline ends. CDR3 region: CASSPSSYNEQFF. CDR3 bases: TGTGCCAGCTCGCCTAGTTCCTACAATGAGCAGTTCTTC.

This sequence joins TRBV2 and TRBJ1-5; D is undetermined. The CDR3 totals 15 residues. Germline lookup yields CDR1 SNHLY and CDR2 FYNNEI. The V gene lost 2 bases and the J gene lost 0 bases, with 8 bases spanning the gap. CDR3 DNA: TGTGCCAGCAGTGAATCGTCTTATAGCAATCAGCCCCAGCATTTT. This gives the protein CASSESSYSNQPQHF.

This clone was recorded only once. The rearrangement uses TRBV2 and TRBJ1-2; D gene ambiguous. This CDR3 is 11 amino acids long. Germline V gene data show CDR1 as SNHLY and CDR2 as FYNNEI. Between the trimmed V and J ends, which lost 11 bases and 6 bases, there was a span of 13 bases. The CDR3 reads CAPSGMDGYTF. In nucleotides, the CDR3 is TGTGCCCCCTCCGGGATGGATGGCTACACCTTC.